This T cell receptor (beta chain) was recovered during a study of cytomegalovirus exposure and HLA in healthy donors (dated by TCRdb to the late 2010s). Broadly, across the study: According to an earlier analysis of 587 of the donors, about 179 million T cells yielded roughly 100 million unique TCR beta sequences and less than 300 Gb of sequence data. An early release that covered more than 550 HLA-typed donors contained approximately 320 gigabases of sequencing data and 80 million or so unique TCR sequences. The genetic ancestry cluster associated with self-reported Caucasian donors included about 81% of the roughly 400 genotyped donors. The study was designed to test whether signatures of past pathogen exposure could be identified by cataloging public T cell receptors. The T cell repertoires of 670 or so subjects were profiled by immunosequencing and related to cytomegalovirus serostatus. Besides the first cohort of approximately 710 subjects, a separate validation cohort made up of 90 to 150 different subjects was used. High-throughput TCR immunosequencing, statistical association of individual TCRs with disease status, and machine learning were combined to predict cytomegalovirus infection status. A later analysis re-examined previously published TCR beta repertoires from over 500 donors and added high-resolution HLA genotyping to investigate patterns of TCR occurrence. Rather than drawing on any new phenotypic data, the later analysis identified candidate immune exposures from TCR beta sequences and the way those sequences occurred across donors. In an earlier analysis of 500 to 650 of the donors, high-throughput TCR beta sequencing was used to judge whether each TCR beta V gene segment behaved as functional or pseudogenic. Donor age, sex, ethnicity and CMV serostatus were collected together with the repertoire data. A later genetic analysis took genome-wide SNP genotypes for about three fifths of the 666 donors and used that subset as a discovery cohort. All discovery cohort repertoires had been generated on a single sequencing platform. HLA typing included class I and class II loci at four-digit resolution. Typing coverage differed by locus: A, B, C, DRB1 and DQB1 were typed in roughly 620-630 donors, DQA1 in 522, DPA1 in approximately 600, and DPB1 in 450 to 480. Four or five DR-DQ haplotypes were handled as single units for association and clustering because linkage in the cohort was strong. Among around 400 genotyped donors of the cohort, an average of roughly 230,000 unique TCR beta nucleotide sequences was sequenced per donor, of which 15% to 20% were non-productive. General study outcomes and caveats: Assigning TCR associations to individual alleles was difficult when HLA alleles, especially DR and DQ, strongly co-occurred. Most CMV-associated TCR beta chains appeared to be HLA-restricted in a later analysis, and the HLA associations seemed to be driven largely by CMV exposure. According to the authors, the approach could potentially be generalized to other disease states and immunological phenotypes. The cohort was sequenced for TCR beta chains only, and without alpha or paired-chain data the features that could be detected were limited. According to a later genetic analysis, donors in an Asian-associated ancestry cluster had fewer N-insertions in productive TCRs than the roughly 670-donor mean. A few of the identified cytomegalovirus-associated TCR beta chains were confirmed in vitro to be specific for cytomegalovirus antigens. At a false discovery rate of 0.05, a later analysis linked under 20,000 TCR beta sequences to specific HLA alleles. Some IMGT-functional V segments, including TRBV6-2 and TRBV6-3, could not be distinguished by the 87-base-pair reads and were therefore excluded. In an earlier analysis of approximately 600 of the donors, most TCR beta V segments were observed in productive rearrangements about 90% or about 30% of the time, broadly matching IMGT annotations. A further reported finding was that TCR beta sequences accurately predicted the HLA-A and HLA-B alleles for most subjects in the first cohort. Immune exposure information for the cohort was limited to CMV serostatus. An association between a missense DCLRE1C variant and V-gene and J-gene trimming of TCR beta chains was found in a later genetic analysis and replicated in an independent cohort. A cluster of highly shared sequence variants was judged likely to represent a technical artifact of the sequencing pipeline. A later analysis found that TCR association rates varied across HLA loci, with DRB1 alleles showing the most associated TCRs and HLA-C alleles the fewest. Because HLA typing was missing for some donors at each locus, association tests included only the typed subset. A later analysis found that HLA-associated TCR beta chains were more clonally expanded and had lower generation probabilities than equally common non-associated chains. The study gave a list of some 150 TCR beta chains associated with cytomegalovirus. Because counts were too low, seventeen rarely observed V segments, including chromosome 9 orphons, were excluded from the earlier analysis of several hundred of the donors. According to a later analysis, parvovirus B19, influenza, CMV and Epstein-Barr virus appeared linked to several top co-occurrence clusters. In both the original and validation cohorts, the classifier was reported to diagnose cytomegalovirus status with high specificity and sensitivity. Across donors, most TCR sequences were observed very rarely, whereas some public TCRs were present in many individuals. Roughly uniform sequencing depth across donors was assumed in presence/absence analyses, although this assumption may not hold. Correlated functional status among segregating V segments might reflect linkage disequilibrium, but an unknown experimental factor could not be ruled out.

In regard to this clone: What antigen it recognizes has not been identified. No base quality information exists; no much larger clone differs at one position.

In total, 500 to 700 healthy bone marrow donors made up the cohort. All cohort members were sampled while nominally healthy, although unrecorded immune exposures were likely present. The donor was CMV seropositive and was included in the group of 250 to 350 seropositive cohort members. Each donor provided a peripheral blood sample, and peripheral blood mononuclear cells were used for TCR beta sequencing. The Qiagen DNeasy Blood Extraction Kit was used to extract genomic DNA from the blood cell samples. Trimmed from V: 5 bases; trimmed from J: 5 bases; junction bases lacking a gene match: 11. The germline V gene provides CDR1 SGHNT and CDR2 YENEEA. The CDR3 measures 17 amino acids from cysteine to phenylalanine. The only DNA kept is the CDR3, 51 bases in frame from the first base. Libraries came from the immunoSEQ multiplex PCR assay. For the multiplex PCR, a mixture combining 60 forward primers for TCR Vbeta segments and 13 reverse primers for TCR Jbeta segments was used. A multiplex PCR assay on genomic DNA amplified the CDR3 region of rearranged TCR beta genes. The Illumina HiSeq System was used to sequence the amplified TCR beta libraries as 87-base-pair reads. On the authors' methods: A later analysis tallied about 77 million unique TCR beta chains across the 650 to 750 repertoires, and about 10 million of those chains were shared by two or more donors. Raw reads were error-corrected and collapsed into unique sequences by a nearest-neighbor algorithm in which closely related sequences were merged to remove PCR and sequencing errors. To assign V, D and J gene segments, CDR3 sequences were aligned to IMGT reference sequences. For a sequence to be retained, a match of at least six nucleotides to both a V gene segment and a J gene segment was required. Rearrangements were classified as productive when the CDR3 lacked stop codons and remained in frame with V and J, and all other rearrangements were classified as non-productive. Following IMGT convention, CDR3 was defined as the stretch from the second conserved V-encoded cysteine to the conserved J-encoded phenylalanine. Sequences without an unambiguous match to a single V gene segment were excluded from the earlier analysis of 500 to 700 of the donors. In an earlier analysis of several hundred of the donors, V segments were called functional above 56.7% productive rearrangements and were called segregating when the between-donor standard deviation exceeded 5%. To diagnose cytomegalovirus status from the catalog of TCR beta chain sequences, a statistical classification framework was built. In a later analysis, TCR nucleotide sequences were compared against IMGT/GENE-DB human TR gene sequences so that V and J genes could be assigned. A later analysis assigned CDR3 sequences and most-parsimonious VDJ recombination scenarios with the TCRdist pipeline. In a later analysis, every TCR beta chain was defined by the combination of its CDR3 amino acid sequence and its V-gene family, and reads without a unique V-gene family were dropped. A later analysis removed nearly 600 highly shared, low-generation-probability nucleotide sequences to deal with suspected cross-contamination and a sequencing artifact. In a later analysis, a clonal expansion index for each public chain was calculated from normalized within-repertoire ranks of inferred template counts. In a later analysis, generation probabilities were computed with a VDJ recombination model fitted to out-of-frame rearrangements, and the resulting probabilities were checked against IGoR. In a later analysis, hypergeometric tests were used to score TCR-TCR, TCR-HLA and TCR-CMV co-occurrence, with a repertoire-size bias correction applied to TCR pairs. In a later analysis, false discovery rates were estimated by permuting HLA or CMV assignments 20 times. In a later analysis, co-occurring TCRs were grouped using DBSCAN, and TCRdist sequence similarity was added for clustering within HLA-allele-positive subsets. For co-occurrence clustering, repertoires with fewer than 30,000 or more than 120,000 public chains were excluded, along with roughly five repertoires with anomalous nucleotide sharing. TCRdb carries this immuneACCESS record with in-frame sequences only. Its versions omit some clonotypes, under half of them owing to an unresolved V gene in the studies checked, with the rest unexplained. The V and J calls and clone size were taken over from that table, and D and trimming were inferred from the DNA. This sample has some 66,000 clones in its table, and approximately 71% of those were observed once. Approximately 8% of the sample goes to the ten largest clones.

The source is a man aged 60 to 75 in good health and CMV-seropositive. Sample: PBMCs. This chain joins TRBV11-3 to TRBJ2-1, with 11 bases in between that match TRBD2. The CDR3 loop reads CASSPGGASGRNNEQFF. The DNA sequence follows: TGTGCCAGCAGCCCTGGTGGGGCTAGCGGGAGGAACAATGAGCAGTTCTTC. The reference TRBV11-3 and TRBJ2-1 proteins fill in what lies around the CDR3, so the full variable domain reads EAGVVQSPRYKIIEKKQPVAFWCNPISGHNTLYWYLQNLGQGPELLIRYENEEAVDDSQLPKDRFSAERLKGVDSTLKIQPAELGDSAVYLCASSPGGASGRNNEQFFGPGTRLTVL.